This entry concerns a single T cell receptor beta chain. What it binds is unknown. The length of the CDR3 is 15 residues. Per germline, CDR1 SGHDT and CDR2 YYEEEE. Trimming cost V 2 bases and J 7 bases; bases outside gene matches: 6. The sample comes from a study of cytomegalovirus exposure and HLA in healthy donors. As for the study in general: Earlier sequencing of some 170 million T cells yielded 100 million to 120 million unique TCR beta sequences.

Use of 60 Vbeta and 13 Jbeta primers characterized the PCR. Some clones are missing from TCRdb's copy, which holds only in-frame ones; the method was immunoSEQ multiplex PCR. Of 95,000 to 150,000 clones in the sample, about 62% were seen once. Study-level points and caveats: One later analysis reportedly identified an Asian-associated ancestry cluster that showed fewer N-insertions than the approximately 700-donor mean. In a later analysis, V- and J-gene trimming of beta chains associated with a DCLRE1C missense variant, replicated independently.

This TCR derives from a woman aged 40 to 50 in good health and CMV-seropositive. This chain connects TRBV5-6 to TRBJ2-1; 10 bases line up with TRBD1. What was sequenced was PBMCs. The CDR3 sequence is CASSFLDRGGNEQFF. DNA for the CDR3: TGTGCCAGCAGCTTCCTGGACAGGGGGGGAAATGAGCAGTTCTTC.